This T cell receptor beta chain was recorded in a study of T cells after yellow fever vaccination. Study-wide points: Post-booster repertoires again held most primary-vaccination clones (roughly 96% CD4, roughly 89% CD8).

Trimming removed 0 bases at V and 13 bases at J, with 10 bases between. The germline V gene encodes CDR1 DFQATT and CDR2 SNEGSKA (reference sequence). This CDR3 spans 11 amino acids. This clonotype was recorded many times. Its cognate antigen is unknown. A process of 5'RACE template switching, which added a universal primer site and UMIs, was used to make TCR cDNA. Each CDR3 protein is one row after TCRdb ran MiXCR on the 5' RACE reads. Here the sample spans some 100,000 distinct CDR3 sequences, about 7.8% being singletons. V gene TRBV20-1 combines with J gene TRBJ1-5; D remains ambiguous. The source material was CD4+ T cells sorted from PBMCs, sampled more than 35 days after the first yellow fever vaccination. The receptor was derived from a man aged 18 to 29 who received the YFV17D yellow fever vaccine. This chain's CDR3 is CSAREAGPQHF. Here the CDR3 DNA reads TGCAGTGCTAGAGAGGCCGGGCCACAGCATTTT.